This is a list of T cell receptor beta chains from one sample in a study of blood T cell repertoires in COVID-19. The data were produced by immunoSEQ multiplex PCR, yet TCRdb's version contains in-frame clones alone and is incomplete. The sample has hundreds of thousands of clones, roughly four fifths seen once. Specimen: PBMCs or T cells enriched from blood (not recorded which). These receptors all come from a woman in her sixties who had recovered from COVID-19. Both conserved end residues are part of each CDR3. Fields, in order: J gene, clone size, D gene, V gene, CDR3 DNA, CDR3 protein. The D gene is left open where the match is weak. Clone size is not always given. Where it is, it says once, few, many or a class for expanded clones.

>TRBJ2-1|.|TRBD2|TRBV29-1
TGCAGCGTTGGACGACTAGCGGGAGTTATTAATGAGCAGTTCTTC
CSVGRLAGVINEQFF
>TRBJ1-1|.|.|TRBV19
TGTGCCAGTAGTATAGACCTGAGGACTGAAGCTTTCTTT
CASSIDLRTEAFF
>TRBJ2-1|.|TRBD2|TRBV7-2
TGTGCCAGCAGCCGGCCGGGAGGGGCGGGGAATGAGCAGTTCTTC
CASSRPGGAGNEQFF
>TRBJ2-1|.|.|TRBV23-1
TGCGCCAGCAGTCATAAAGTCTGGGCCAATGAGCAGTTCTTC
CASSHKVWANEQFF
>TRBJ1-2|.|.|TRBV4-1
TGCGCCAGCAGCCAGGGCTACAATAACTATGGCTACACCTTC
CASSQGYNNYGYTF
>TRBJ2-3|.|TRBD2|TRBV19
TGTGCCAGTAGGCACCTAGCGGGAGGAGGGTCAGATACGCAGTATTTT
CASRHLAGGGSDTQYF
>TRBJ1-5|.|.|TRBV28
TGTGCCAGTTACGGGTATAGCAATCAGCCCCAGCATTTT
CASYGYSNQPQHF
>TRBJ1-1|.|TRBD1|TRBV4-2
TGTGCCAGCAGCCAAGTTCCAGGGGGGAACACTGAAGCTTTCTTT
CASSQVPGGNTEAFF
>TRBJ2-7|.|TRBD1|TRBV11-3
TGTGCCAGCAGCCCCGGACAGGGGCGGAGATACGAGCAGTACTTC
CASSPGQGRRYEQYF
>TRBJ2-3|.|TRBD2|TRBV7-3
TGTGCCAGCAGCTTGGAACTAGCGGGTTTGGATACGCAGTATTTT
CASSLELAGLDTQYF
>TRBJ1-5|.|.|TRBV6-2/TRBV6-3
TGTGCCAGCAGTTTCCCAAATAATCAGCCCCAGCATTTT
CASSFPNNQPQHF
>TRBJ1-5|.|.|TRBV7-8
TGTGCCAGCAGCGCTTACAGGAATCAGCCCCAGCATTTT
CASSAYRNQPQHF
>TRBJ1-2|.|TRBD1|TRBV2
TGTGCCAGCAGTCTGGACAGGGTTGGCGGTGGCTACACCTTC
CASSLDRVGGGYTF
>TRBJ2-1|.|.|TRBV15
TGTGCCACCAGCAGAGATCCCGTGAGCGGAACCTCCTACAATGAGCAGTTCTTC
CATSRDPVSGTSYNEQFF
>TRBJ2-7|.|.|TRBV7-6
TGTGCCAGCAGCTTAGGGGGGCCCTACGAGCAGTACTTC
CASSLGGPYEQYF
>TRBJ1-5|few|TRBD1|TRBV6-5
TGTGCCAGCAGTTACTCGACAGGGGGGAATCAGCCCCAGCATTTT
CASSYSTGGNQPQHF
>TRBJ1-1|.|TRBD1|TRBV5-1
TGCGCCAGCAGCTTTACCCCCGGGACAGGGGGCACTGAAGCTTTCTTT
CASSFTPGTGGTEAFF
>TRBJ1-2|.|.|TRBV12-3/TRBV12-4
TGTGCCAGCAAAACTCAGGGGAACTATGGCTACACCTTC
CASKTQGNYGYTF
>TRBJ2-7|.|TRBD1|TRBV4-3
TGCGCCAGCAGCCAAGATATCGTCTTAGGGACAGCGAGTAGAGTCTACGAGCAGTACTTC
CASSQDIVLGTASRVYEQYF
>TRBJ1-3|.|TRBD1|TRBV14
TGTGCCAGCAGCCCGTACAGGGGGAAAAACACCATATATTTT
CASSPYRGKNTIYF
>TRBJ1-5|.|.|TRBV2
TGTGCCAGCAGTGAACAGACAGTATCAGCTCAGCCCCAGCATTTT
CASSEQTVSAQPQHF
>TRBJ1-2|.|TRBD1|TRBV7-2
TGTGCCAGCTCCAGAGGCTCGCGGGACAGGATTAACTCTAACTATGGCTACACCTTC
CASSRGSRDRINSNYGYTF
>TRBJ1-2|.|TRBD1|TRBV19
TGTGCCAGTAGACCCTCGGACAGGGGCAATATGGATGGCTACACCTTC
CASRPSDRGNMDGYTF
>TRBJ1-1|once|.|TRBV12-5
TGTGCTAGTGGCCCGGAGAGTAGGAGCACTGAAGCTTTCTTT
CASGPESRSTEAFF
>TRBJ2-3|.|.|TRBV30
TGTGCCTGGAGTCTAATTCTAGGGGCAGATACGCAGTATTTT
CAWSLILGADTQYF
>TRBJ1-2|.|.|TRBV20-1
TGCAGTGCCCGAGCTAGTGGCTACACCTTC
CSARASGYTF
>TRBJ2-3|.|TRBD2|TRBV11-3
TGTGCCAGCAGCTTAAGGCGGGGGGGCAGCACAGATACGCAGTATTTT
CASSLRRGGSTDTQYF
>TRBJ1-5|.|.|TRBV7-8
TGTGCCAGCAGCTTAGAGGCAGGGCCAAATCAGCCCCAGCATTTT
CASSLEAGPNQPQHF
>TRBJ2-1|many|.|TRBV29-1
TGCAGCGCCCGGGAAGTCAATGAGCAGTTCTTC
CSAREVNEQFF
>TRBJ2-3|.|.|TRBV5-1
TGCGCCAGCAGCTTGTCAGGAAGTAGCACAGATACGCAGTATTTT
CASSLSGSSTDTQYF
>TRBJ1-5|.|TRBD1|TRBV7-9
TGTGCCAGCAGCCCTGATCTGGGACAGGGAACCAATCAGCCCCAGCATTTT
CASSPDLGQGTNQPQHF
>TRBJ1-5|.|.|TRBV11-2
TGTGCCAGCAGCTTAGATTCCGGGAATAGCAATCAGCCCCAGCATTTT
CASSLDSGNSNQPQHF
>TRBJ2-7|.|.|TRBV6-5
TGTGCCAGCAGTTACTCGAAGACTTCCCCGGGTCGGGAGCAGTACTTC
CASSYSKTSPGREQYF
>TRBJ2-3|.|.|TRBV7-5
TGTGCCAGAAGCTCGGGACTAGCGGGGGCGAGGACAGATACGCAGTATTTT
CARSSGLAGARTDTQYF
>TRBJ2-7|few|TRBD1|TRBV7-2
TGTGCCAGCAGCTTAGACAGGGGGAGTTACGAGCAGTACTTC
CASSLDRGSYEQYF
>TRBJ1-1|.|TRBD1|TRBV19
TGTGCCAGTAGCCGGACAAGCCGACAGGGGCGGAGGACTGAAGCTTTCTTT
CASSRTSRQGRRTEAFF
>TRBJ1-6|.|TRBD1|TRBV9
TGTGCCAGCAGCGCTTCGACAGGGCCCTATAATTCACCCCTCCACTTT
CASSASTGPYNSPLHF
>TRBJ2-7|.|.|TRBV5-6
TGTGCCAGCAGCTTGGTCGGTTACGAGCAGTACTTC
CASSLVGYEQYF
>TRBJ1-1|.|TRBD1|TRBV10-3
TGTGCCATCAGTGGACAGGGGGTAAACACTGAAGCTTTCTTT
CAISGQGVNTEAFF
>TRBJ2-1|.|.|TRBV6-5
TGTGCCAGCAGTCGCCCAGCGGCTACTTACAATGAGCAGTTCTTC
CASSRPAATYNEQFF
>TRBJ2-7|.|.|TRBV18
TGTGCCAGCTCACCAGCAGTCCACGAGCAGTACTTC
CASSPAVHEQYF
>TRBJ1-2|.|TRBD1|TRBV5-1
TGCGCCAGCAGTCCCGTGGGGACAGGGGAGGTCGGGGGCTACACCTTC
CASSPVGTGEVGGYTF
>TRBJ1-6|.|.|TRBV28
TGTGCCAGCAGTGTGGGCGGGCTCAATTCACCCCTCCACTTT
CASSVGGLNSPLHF
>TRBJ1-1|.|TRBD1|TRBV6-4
TGTGCCAGCAGACAGGGGGCTACGAACACTGAAGCTTTCTTT
CASRQGATNTEAFF
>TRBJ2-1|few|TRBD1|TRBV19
TGTGCCAGTAGTCAGCAGGGGGTTTACAATGAGCAGTTCTTC
CASSQQGVYNEQFF
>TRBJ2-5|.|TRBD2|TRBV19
TGTGCCAGTAGTAGTTACGAGGGACGGGGAGGGGAGACCCAGTACTTC
CASSSYEGRGGETQYF
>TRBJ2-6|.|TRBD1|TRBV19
TGTGCCACCCGGGACAGGGTGCTCTCTGGGGCCAACGTCCTGACTTTC
CATRDRVLSGANVLTF
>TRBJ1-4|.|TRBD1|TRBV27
TGTGCCAGCAGTTGGACAGGTTTTAATGAAAAACTGTTTTTT
CASSWTGFNEKLFF
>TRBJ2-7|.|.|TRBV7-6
TGTGCCAGCAGCTCAGACACCATCCTCGAGCAGTACTTC
CASSSDTILEQYF
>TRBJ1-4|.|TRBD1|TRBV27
TGTGCCAGCAGTGTCCAGGGGGCGACTAATGAAAAACTGTTTTTT
CASSVQGATNEKLFF
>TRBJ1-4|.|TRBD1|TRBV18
TGTGCCAGCTCACCACCGGGGATTGACAGGGCCGGGGAAAAACTGTTTTTT
CASSPPGIDRAGEKLFF
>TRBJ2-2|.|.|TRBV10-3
TGTGCCATCACCCTGGAGTCCGGGGAGCTGTTTTTT
CAITLESGELFF
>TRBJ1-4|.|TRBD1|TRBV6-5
TGTGCCAGCAGCCGGGACAGGGGGAAGGGAAAACTGTTTTTT
CASSRDRGKGKLFF